These 22 T cell receptor beta chains were all obtained from the same sample, sequenced in a study of beta chain features in type 1 diabetes. The entirety of the isolated RNA underwent reverse transcription, so expressed TCRB transcripts were sequenced. Repertoires were generated with immunoSEQ multiplex PCR, while TCRdb's copy carries only in-frame clones and drops some. The table lists about 180,000 clones, about 13% of them singletons. Sequenced sample: central memory CD4+ T cells from blood. These receptor sequences come from a woman aged 18 to 35 in good health.

This clone was seen only a few times. The rearrangement links TRBV2 to TRBJ1-2; TRBD1 agrees at 10 bases. V lost 1 base and J lost 5; bases outside the gene matches: 1. Germline CDR1 is SNHLY and CDR2 is FYNNEI. The CDR3 consists of 14 residues. This chain's CDR3 is CASSEGDRGYGYTF. The CDR3 DNA sequence: TGTGCCAGCAGTGAAGGGGACAGGGGTTATGGCTACACCTTC.

The chain joins TRBV29-1 to TRBJ2-5; a possible D gene is TRBD2 (6 bases). Germline V CDR1 and CDR2: SQVTM, ANQGSEA. This CDR3 comprises 12 residues. V shed 3 bases and J shed 4 bases, with 9 bases lying between them. CDR3 nucleotides: TGCAGCGTTGAGGCAGCGGGAGAGACCCAGTACTTC. Translating gives CSVEAAGETQYF.

This clone turned up a few times. This chain links TRBV7-8 with TRBJ1-5, with D possibly being TRBD1 (6 bases). The CDR3 is 13 amino acids. Looked up from germline, CDR1 is SGHVS and CDR2 is FQNEAQ. V lost 5 bases to trimming and J lost 7 bases, with 12 bases between them. CDR3 sequence: CASSPQGGQPQHF. The CDR3 DNA sequence: TGTGCCAGCAGCCCACAGGGAGGGCAGCCCCAGCATTTT.

The chain has TRBV30 and TRBJ2-2, with TRBD1 identical over 7 bases. This CDR3 spans 13 amino acids. V gave up 3 bases and J gave up 6 bases; unmatched junction bases: 4. The V gene's germline CDR1 is GTSNPN and CDR2 SVGIG (reference sequence). The CDR3 protein is CAWRKGASGELFF. CDR3 nucleotides: TGTGCCTGGAGGAAGGGGGCGTCCGGGGAGCTGTTTTTT.

This chain connects TRBV15 to TRBJ1-4, with a possible D match to TRBD1 (5 bases). Trimming removed 0 bases at V and 5 bases at J, with 10 bases between. The CDR3 extends over 15 amino acids. The germline CDR1 and CDR2 sequences are LNHNV and YYDKDF (reference sequence). The CDR3 bases are TGTGCCACCAGCAGAGACGCAGGGCTAAATGAAAAACTGTTTTTT. Translating gives CATSRDAGLNEKLFF.

V usage is TRBV30 and J usage is TRBJ1-2; D possibly corresponds to TRBD1 (5 bases). Germline CDR1 is GTSNPN and CDR2 is SVGIG (reference sequence). Trimming stripped 5 bases from V and 5 bases from J, with 12 bases between. The CDR3 consists of 12 residues. CDR3 residues: CAWAWGVYGYTF. The CDR3 DNA sequence: TGTGCCTGGGCTTGGGGGGTTTATGGCTACACCTTC.

The chain has TRBV6-4 and TRBJ2-1; tentatively, D is TRBD2 (5 bases). Germline values: CDR1 MRHNA, CDR2 SNTAGT. V was pared by 4 bases and J by 0 bases, with 10 bases between. This CDR3 is built from 15 residues. The CDR3, as DNA: TGTGCCAGCAGTGCTAGCAAGAGCTCCTACAATGAGCAGTTCTTC. Protein: CASSASKSSYNEQFF.

J is TRBJ2-1 and V is TRBV7-6, with 13 positions matching TRBD2. After removal of 0 bases from V and 2 bases from J, the junction contained 4 bases not matched to a gene. The length of the CDR3 is 18 residues. Germline lookup yields CDR1 SGHVS and CDR2 FNYEAQ. In nucleotides, the CDR3 is TGTGCCAGCAGCTTAGCGGGGACTAGCGGGACCGCCTACAATGAGCAGTTCTTC. It is translated as CASSLAGTSGTAYNEQFF.

This clone was seen more than once but under ten times. The genes are TRBV5-1 and TRBJ1-2; a weak D match, TRBD1 (6 bases). This CDR3 spans 14 amino acids. V lost 0 bases, J lost 8 bases, and 14 bases lay in between. The germline V gene encodes CDR1 SGHRS and CDR2 YFSETQ. CDR3 sequence (DNA): TGCGCCAGCAGCTTGGGGTCAGGGGTGGAAGGCTACACCTTC. Protein sequence: CASSLGSGVEGYTF.

The chain employs TRBV29-1 and TRBJ1-1, with TRBD1 identical over 7 bases. CDR1 and CDR2 (germline): SQVTM, ANQGSEA. The CDR3 extends over 11 amino acids. After removal of 6 bases from V and 7 bases from J, the junction contained 5 bases not matched to a gene. In DNA, the CDR3 is TGCAGCGTGACGGACAGGCATGAAGCTTTCTTT. As protein: CSVTDRHEAFF. Filled out from reference TRBV29-1 and TRBJ1-1, the complete variable domain reads SAVISQKPSRDICQRGTSLTIQCQVDSQVTMMFWYRQQPGQSLTLIATANQGSEATYESGFVIDKFPISRPNLTFSTLTVSNMSPEDSSIYLCSVTDRHEAFFGQGTRLTVV.

This chain connects TRBV29-1 to TRBJ2-3; TRBD1 matches at 10 bases. CDR1 is SQVTM, CDR2 ANQGSEA, per germline. This CDR3 spans 13 amino acids. V shed 7 bases, J shed 3 bases, and the junction held 4 bases outside the gene matches. The CDR3 is CSASGQGTDTQYF. CDR3 coding DNA: TGCAGCGCGTCGGGACAGGGGACAGATACGCAGTATTTT.

This clone has just a few counts. The chain joins TRBV10-3 to TRBJ1-5; D unclear. The CDR3 consists of 14 residues. The V gene's germline CDR1 is ENHRY and CDR2 SYGVKD. The ends were cut back, 6 bases at V and 0 bases at J, with 9 bases in the middle. In nucleotides, the CDR3 is TGTGCCATCAGGGGCCAGGCTAGCAATCAGCCCCAGCATTTT. Amino acid sequence: CAIRGQASNQPQHF.

This clone came up a few times. The J gene is TRBJ2-5, the V gene TRBV5-1; 9 bases agree with TRBD1. From germline, CDR1 is SGHRS and CDR2 YFSETQ. The length of the CDR3 is 14 residues. V dropped 2 bases and J dropped 5; count of bases not matched to a gene: 4. The CDR3 protein is CASSFQDRGETQYF. The DNA of the CDR3 is TGCGCCAGCAGCTTTCAGGACAGGGGCGAGACCCAGTACTTC.

This chain connects TRBV5-1 to TRBJ1-5; 10 bases match TRBD1. There are 15 residues in the CDR3. The V gene end was trimmed by 4 bases and the J gene end by 6 bases; junction bases not matched to a gene: 7. The germline gives CDR1 SGHRS, CDR2 YFSETQ. The CDR3 loop reads CASSPGQGIVQPQHF. CDR3 sequence (DNA): TGCGCCAGCAGCCCGGGACAGGGGATCGTTCAGCCCCAGCATTTT.

The DNA of the CDR3 is TGCGCCAGCAGCCAACCGACAGGGTCGGGCACCGGGGAGCTGTTTTTT. It specifies CASSQPTGSGTGELFF. This chain connects TRBV4-3 to TRBJ2-2, with 7 positions matching TRBD1. The CDR3 runs to 16 residues. With V trimmed by 2 bases and J by 4 bases, 7 bases remained unmatched. Germline CDR1 reads LGHNA; CDR2 reads YSLEER.

The chain links TRBV5-1 to TRBJ1-2; tentatively, D is TRBD1 (6 bases). Germline V CDR1 and CDR2: SGHRS, YFSETQ. V lost 3 bases and J lost 8, with 11 bases in between. The CDR3 is made up of 12 amino acids. The CDR3 DNA is TGCGCCAGCAGCTATGGACAGCGGGGCTACACCTTC. Translated: CASSYGQRGYTF.

In nucleotides, the CDR3 is TGTGCCAGCAGTTTATCGTACAGGCCCATATACGAGCAGTACTTC. Translating it yields CASSLSYRPIYEQYF. The rearrangement links TRBV27 to TRBJ2-7; possibly TRBD1 for D (5 bases). The V end lost 0 bases, the J end lost 4 bases, and 13 bases lay between the germline ends. This CDR3 spans 15 amino acids. Germline V gene sequence: CDR1 MNHEY, CDR2 SMNVEV (reference sequence).

About this clone: This sample includes further DNA sequences coding for the same CDR3. V and J are TRBV28 and TRBJ2-7, with 10 bases matching TRBD1. CDR1 is MDHEN, CDR2 SYDVKM, per germline. J was trimmed by 2 bases and V by 5 bases; bases with no gene match: 6. The length of the CDR3 is 15 residues. The CDR3, as DNA: TGTGCCAGCAGTCGAGGGACAGGGGAGGCCTACGAGCAGTACTTC. It translates to CASSRGTGEAYEQYF.

The chain carries TRBV7-8 and TRBJ1-1; possibly TRBD1 for D (5 bases). V gave up 6 bases and J gave up 8 bases, with 16 bases separating them. The germline CDR1 and CDR2 sequences are SGHVS and FQNEAQ. There are 13 residues in the CDR3. As DNA, the CDR3 is TGTGCCAGCAGTCTCTTATGGACACAAGAAGCTTTCTTT. It translates to CASSLLWTQEAFF.

The chain uses TRBV5-1 and TRBJ2-1; 7 bases match TRBD1. The CDR3 spans 14 residues. Germline CDR1 SGHRS, CDR2 YFSETQ. Trimming took 2 bases from V and 8 from J; bases not matched to a gene: 7. The CDR3 region is CASSFGQEVDEQFF. CDR3 nucleotides: TGCGCCAGCAGCTTCGGACAGGAGGTCGATGAGCAGTTCTTC.

This clone was counted only a few times. The chain employs TRBV18 and TRBJ1-1; the match to TRBD1 covers 7 bases. This CDR3 has 15 amino acids. Germline CDR1 KGHSH, CDR2 LQKENI. V lost 0 bases and J lost 5; bases outside the gene matches: 6. The CDR3 bases are TGTGCCAGCTCACCACCAGGACAGGTCGAGACTGAAGCTTTCTTT. This codes for CASSPPGQVETEAFF. Looking up the rest from reference TRBV18 and TRBJ1-1 gives the full variable domain: NAGVMQNPRHLVRRRGQEARLRCSPMKGHSHVYWYRQLPEEGLKFMVYLQKENIIDESGMPKERFSAEFPKEGPSILRIQQVVRGDSAAYFCASSPPGQVETEAFFGQGTRLTVV.

This clone was seen repeatedly, ten times or more. The rearrangement links TRBV7-9 to TRBJ2-1; perhaps TRBD2 as D (5 bases). V was trimmed by 5 bases and J by 9 bases, leaving 20 bases between them. CDR3 size: 15 residues. Germline assignment: CDR1 SEHNR and CDR2 FQNEAQ (reference sequence). Here the CDR3 reads CASSAATLEGGEQFF. CDR3 DNA: TGTGCCAGCAGCGCGGCCACACTCGAAGGAGGTGAGCAGTTCTTC.